A single TCR beta chain is shown here with its context. Its target is not known. This record comes from a study of T-cell memory formation after mild COVID-19. Study observations and caveats: CD4+ contracting clones were found mainly in CM and EM, and CD8+ ones in EMRA.

TCRdb called the 5' RACE reads again in MiXCR, with one record for every CDR3 protein. The repertoire consists of over 350,000 distinct CDR3 sequences, with roughly 15% occurring once and the leading ten covering 20% to 25%. In germline, CDR1 is LGHDT, CDR2 YNNKEL (reference sequence). Trimming at V came to 0 bases and at J to 8 bases, leaving 6 bases not matched to a gene. This CDR3 has 15 amino acids. The TCR was taken from a man younger than 35 who had mild COVID-19 (a few samples of this study predate the infection). Cell type and time point are not known. Sequenced material: PBMCs or a T cell subset sorted from them (not recorded which). The V and J genes are TRBV3-1 and TRBJ1-4; 7 positions agree with TRBD1. This CDR3 is CASSQESNRGEKLFF. The DNA for the CDR3 is TGTGCCAGCAGCCAAGAATCGAACAGGGGCGAAAAACTGTTTTTT.